This TCR beta chain was captured in a study of control samples from healthy donors and cancer patients. Data came from immunoSEQ multiplex PCR; TCRdb stores just in-frame clones and leaves some out. The data show 40,000 to 55,000 clones, with about 89% seen just once and 10% held by the top ten. The sequenced material came from PBMCs. The TCR sequence derives from a woman aged 60-70 years with lung cancer.

Here the CDR3 DNA reads TGTGCCAGCAGCGTGGAGGGAGCGAGAGAAGAGACCCAGTACTTC. This encodes CASSVEGAREETQYF. The gene calls are TRBV9 and TRBJ2-5; D possibly corresponds to TRBD2 (6 bases). V gave up 2 bases and J gave up 3 bases, with 14 bases separating them. The germline V gene has CDR1 SGDLS and CDR2 YYNGEE. The CDR3 totals 15 residues.